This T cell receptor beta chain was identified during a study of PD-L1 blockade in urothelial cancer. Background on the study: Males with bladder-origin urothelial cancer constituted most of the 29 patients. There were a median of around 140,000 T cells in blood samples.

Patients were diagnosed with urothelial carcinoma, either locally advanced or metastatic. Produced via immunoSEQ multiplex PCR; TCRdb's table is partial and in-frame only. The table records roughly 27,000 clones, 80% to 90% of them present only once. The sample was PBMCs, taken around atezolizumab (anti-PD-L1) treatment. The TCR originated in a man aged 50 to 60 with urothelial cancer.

The CDR3 DNA follows: TGTGCCAGCAGCGTAGACGAAGCGGGGCAAACCTACGAGCAGTACTTC. Translating it yields CASSVDEAGQTYEQYF. The chain uses TRBV9 and TRBJ2-7; the match to TRBD2 covers 7 bases. The V segment lost 0 bases and the J segment 2 bases; nucleotides outside the gene matches: 8. This CDR3 spans 16 amino acids. The germline V gene has CDR1 SGDLS and CDR2 YYNGEE. The variable domain in full, with the rest retrieved from reference TRBV9 and TRBJ2-7, is DSGVTQTPKHLITATGQRVTLRCSPRSGDLSVYWYQQSLDQGLQFLIQYYNGEERAKGNILERFSAQQFPDLHSELNLSSLELGDSALYFCASSVDEAGQTYEQYFGPGTRLTVT.